Shown below are 28 T cell receptor beta chains from a single sample sequenced in a study of T cells after yellow fever vaccination. TCRdb reprocessed the 5' RACE reads via MiXCR and lists one record per CDR3 protein. The sample lists a few hundred thousand distinct CDR3 sequences, approximately 21% occurring once. The material sequenced was PBMCs, taken 15 days after the yellow fever booster vaccination. The origin of the receptors is a man aged 25 to 40 who received the YFV17D yellow fever vaccine.

CDR3 DNA: TGTGCCAGCAGCCAAGGGCTAGCGGCGAACACCGGGGAGCTGTTTTTT. Its protein is CASSQGLAANTGELFF. The chain links TRBV3-1 to TRBJ2-2; 7 bases line up with TRBD2. CDR1 and CDR2 from the germline V gene are LGHDT and YNNKEL (reference sequence). The CDR3 is 16 amino acids. The trim removed 1 base at V and 0 bases at J, leaving 2 bases unmatched.

The table lists this clonotype with a few counts. In nucleotides, the CDR3 is TGTGCCTGGAGGGATAAGACTACCCTGACCGGGGAGCTGTTTTTT. This translates into CAWRDKTTLTGELFF. The chain employs TRBV30 and TRBJ2-2; possible D gene TRBD2, 5 bases. The CDR3 extends over 15 amino acids. V was pared by 3 bases and J by 5 bases, with 16 bases between. Germline CDR1 and CDR2: GTSNPN and SVGIG (reference sequence).

The table lists this clonotype with a few counts. The chain couples TRBV7-6 to TRBJ2-4; 7 nucleotides match TRBD2. The germline gives CDR1 SGHVS, CDR2 FNYEAQ. The ends lost 5 bases at V and 1 base at J; junction bases unmatched: 8. The CDR3 consists of 16 residues. The CDR3 loop is CASSPTGGGAKNIQYF. The CDR3 DNA reads as TGTGCCAGCAGCCCCACCGGGGGAGGGGCCAAAAACATTCAGTACTTC.

The CDR3 DNA reads TGTGCCAGCAGCTTCGGACTAGCGGGAGGCGGTGAGCAGTTCTTC. It encodes CASSFGLAGGGEQFF. This chain joins TRBV7-2 and TRBJ2-1, with 14 bases aligning to TRBD2. This CDR3 spans 15 amino acids. The J segment lost 9 bases and the V segment lost 3 bases, leaving 4 bases of the junction unmatched. Germline CDR1 is SGHTA and CDR2 is FQGNSA.

The chain links TRBV9 to TRBJ2-5; D is possibly TRBD1 or TRBD2 (5 bases each). V lost 4 bases and J 7 bases, leaving 17 bases between the germline ends. The CDR3 is 14 amino acids. In germline, CDR1 is SGDLS, CDR2 YYNGEE. The CDR3 loop reads CASSYRGGDGTQYF. In DNA, the CDR3 is TGTGCCAGCAGCTACCGGGGCGGAGATGGGACCCAGTACTTC.

This rearrangement joins TRBV30 to TRBJ2-7; D ambiguous. Trimming left V 0 bases short and J 8 bases short, with 11 bases between. The CDR3 runs to 12 residues. Germline V gene data show CDR1 as GTSNPN and CDR2 as SVGIG (reference sequence). CDR3 in DNA: TGTGCCTGGAGTGTAGCGCAGTCCCAGCAGTACTTC. Translating gives CAWSVAQSQQYF.

Only a few counts were recorded for this clonotype. The rearrangement links TRBV20-1 to TRBJ1-1; D not resolved. With 3 bases removed from V and 1 base from J, the gap between germline ends came to 12 bases. Looked up from germline, CDR1 is DFQATT and CDR2 is SNEGSKA (reference sequence). The CDR3 runs 14 residues. The CDR3 spells CSARPGYANTEAFF. The CDR3 DNA sequence: TGCAGTGCTAGGCCGGGTTATGCGAACACTGAAGCTTTCTTT.

In DNA, the CDR3 is TGTGCCAGCAGTTACTCGGCGGGGGGGTATCAGCCCCAGCATTTT. Protein product: CASSYSAGGYQPQHF. The chain has TRBV6-5 and TRBJ1-5; tentative D call: TRBD1 (5 bases). Looked up from germline, CDR1 is MNHEY and CDR2 is SVGAGI. Trimming removed 0 bases from V and 5 bases from J, with 11 bases in between. The CDR3 sequence is 15 residues long.

The sample holds a few counts of this clonotype. This chain uses TRBV5-6 with TRBJ1-1; no definite D call. CDR1 and CDR2 from the germline V gene are SGHDT and YYEEEE. The CDR3 is 11 residues long. V was pared by 1 base and J by 6 bases, with 4 bases between. The CDR3 coding sequence is TGTGCCAGCAGCTTGTTGGCTGAAGCTTTCTTT. Translation: CASSLLAEAFF.

This clonotype was counted a few times. The chain joins TRBV20-1 to TRBJ2-3; TRBD2 matches at 11 bases. The CDR3 loop spans 15 amino acids. The germline CDR1 and CDR2 sequences are DFQATT and SNEGSKA (reference sequence). V shed 6 bases and J 4 bases; nucleotides not matched to a gene: 9. The CDR3 coding sequence is TGCAGTGCCCATCGTAGCGGGAGGGCCTCAGATACGCAGTATTTT. Translated, it gives CSAHRSGRASDTQYF.

In its sample, this clonotype was seen a few times. The chain couples TRBV7-9 to TRBJ2-1; D is unresolved. V was shortened by 3 bases and J by 6 bases, with 9 bases between the two germline ends. Germline lookup yields CDR1 SEHNR and CDR2 FQNEAQ (reference sequence). This CDR3 comprises 13 residues. The CDR3 sequence: CASSLAYFNEQFF. CDR3 DNA sequence: TGTGCCAGCAGCTTGGCCTATTTCAATGAGCAGTTCTTC.

This clonotype has a handful of counts. The rearrangement joins TRBV10-3 to TRBJ1-1; 8 bases line up with TRBD1. The CDR3 has 15 amino acids. Unmatched junction bases numbered 12, after V lost 7 bases and J lost 5 bases. Per the germline V gene, CDR1 is ENHRY and CDR2 is SYGVKD. Written as DNA, the CDR3 is TGTGCCATCACCTCCCAAGGACAGGGATGGACTGAAGCTTTCTTT. It encodes CAITSQGQGWTEAFF.

This clonotype has only a few counts. This chain uses TRBV20-1 with TRBJ2-5, with TRBD1 identical over 7 bases. The CDR3 totals 13 residues. V lost 3 bases to trimming and J lost 4 bases; unmatched junction nucleotides: 5. Germline values: CDR1 DFQATT, CDR2 SNEGSKA (reference sequence). Written as DNA, the CDR3 is TGCAGTGCTAGGAGGCCAGGGGGAGAGACCCAGTACTTC. This gives the protein CSARRPGGETQYF.

This clonotype was observed a handful of times. This chain connects TRBV27 to TRBJ2-3, with D tentatively TRBD2 (6 bases). Trimming left V 6 bases short and J 10 bases short, with 26 bases between. Germline assignment: CDR1 MNHEY and CDR2 SMNVEV (reference sequence). The CDR3 extends over 16 amino acids. The CDR3 is CASRLLREEEKAPQYF. CDR3 nucleotide sequence: TGTGCCAGCAGACTCCTGAGGGAGGAGGAAAAAGCCCCGCAGTATTTT.

There are a few counts of this clonotype. The rearrangement joins TRBV20-1 to TRBJ2-7; 10 nucleotides align to TRBD1. The V and J ends lost 7 bases and 2 bases, in that order; junction bases with no gene match: 5. Germline V CDR1 and CDR2: DFQATT, SNEGSKA (reference sequence). The CDR3 totals 13 residues. CDR3 sequence: CSVPGQGTYEQYF. Written as DNA, the CDR3 is TGCAGTGTACCGGGACAGGGGACCTACGAGCAGTACTTC.

This chain joins TRBV6-1 and TRBJ2-2; 8 nucleotides agree with TRBD2. Germline CDR1 MNHNS, CDR2 SASEGT. The CDR3 extends over 15 amino acids. V lost 7 bases to trimming and J lost 6 bases; unmatched junction nucleotides: 10. The CDR3 nucleotides are TGTGCCAGCACCACTCTCGGGAGGGGTTCCGGGGAGCTGTTTTTT. This encodes CASTTLGRGSGELFF.

The V and J genes are TRBV7-8 and TRBJ2-1, with 10 nucleotides matching TRBD2. The ends lost 3 bases at V and 4 bases at J; junction bases unmatched: 6. Germline CDR1 reads SGHVS; CDR2 reads FQNEAQ. CDR3 length: 16 residues. Here the CDR3 DNA reads TGTGCCAGCAGCTTGTCCCAGCGGGAGGGATACAATGAGCAGTTCTTC. Its protein product is CASSLSQREGYNEQFF.

This chain connects TRBV20-1 to TRBJ2-1, with 11 bases aligning to TRBD1. The CDR3 contains 14 residues. V was pared by 4 bases and J by 9 bases, with 8 bases of the junction left unmatched. Germline V gene lookup returns CDR1 DFQATT and CDR2 SNEGSKA (reference sequence). CDR3: CSAMWGQGVGEQFF. DNA of the CDR3: TGCAGTGCTATGTGGGGACAGGGGGTTGGTGAGCAGTTCTTC.

Note on this clonotype: One end of the junction does not line up with germline, which may come from a read error. The rearrangement links TRBV20-1 to TRBJ1-5, with D possibly TRBD1 on 6 matching bases. The CDR3 extends over 16 amino acids. Germline V CDR1 and CDR2: DFQATT, SNEGSKA (reference sequence). CDR3 residues: CCAQPLGGRSNQPQHF. CDR3 nucleotides: TGCTGTGCTCAGCCCTTGGGGGGCCGGAGCAATCAGCCCCAGCATTTT.

This clonotype was counted between two and nine times. CDR3 nucleotide sequence: TGCGCCAGCAGCTCAGGGGGGACGGTCTACGAGCAGTACTTC. Translated, it gives CASSSGGTVYEQYF. This sequence joins TRBV5-1 and TRBJ2-7, with a possible D match to TRBD1 (7 bases). The CDR3 contains 14 residues. V was trimmed by 3 bases and J by 3 bases, leaving 13 bases between them. Germline V CDR1 and CDR2: SGHRS, YFSETQ.

In this sample, this clonotype turned up a few times. The chain couples TRBV30 to TRBJ2-2; D is undetermined. Trimming shortened V by 7 bases and J by 8 bases, and 14 bases separated the two germline ends. CDR1 is GTSNPN, CDR2 SVGIG, per germline (reference sequence). The CDR3 runs to 12 residues. Here the CDR3 reads CAFQRESGELFF. In DNA form, the CDR3 reads TGTGCCTTTCAGCGCGAGTCTGGGGAGCTGTTTTTT.

The J gene is TRBJ2-2, the V gene TRBV9, with a weak D call TRBD2 (5 bases). The CDR3 loop spans 16 amino acids. CDR1 SGDLS and CDR2 YYNGEE come from the germline V gene. Between the trimmed V and J ends, which lost 0 bases and 7 bases, there was a span of 16 bases. DNA of the CDR3: TGTGCCAGCAGCGTAGAAGGGAATCTACTAGGCGGGGAGCTGTTTTTT. Its protein is CASSVEGNLLGGELFF.

The chain couples TRBV20-1 to TRBJ2-7; D may correspond to TRBD1 or TRBD2 (5 bases each). CDR3 length: 15 residues. Germline values: CDR1 DFQATT, CDR2 SNEGSKA (reference sequence). V gave up 3 bases and J gave up 6 bases, with 21 bases separating them. The CDR3 coding sequence is TGCAGTGCTAGTCGGGACCTAGCTGTTGGGTCCGAGCAGTACTTC. Translated: CSASRDLAVGSEQYF.

This sequence joins TRBV6-2 or TRBV6-3 and TRBJ2-1; D is undetermined. CDR1 and CDR2 (germline): MNHEY, SVGEGT. V lost 0 bases and J 8 bases, leaving 14 bases between the germline ends. The CDR3 contains 15 residues. CDR3 region: CASSYSAARGHEQFF. Written as DNA, the CDR3 is TGTGCCAGCAGTTACTCGGCAGCGAGAGGCCATGAGCAGTTCTTC.

The chain carries TRBV4-3 and TRBJ2-1; D remains ambiguous. This CDR3 has 15 residues. The V end was cut by 0 bases, the J end by 6 bases, with 12 bases between. Looked up from germline, CDR1 is LGHNA and CDR2 is YSLEER. CDR3: CASSQDRLSLNEQFF. The CDR3 DNA reads as TGCGCCAGCAGCCAAGATCGGCTCAGCCTCAATGAGCAGTTCTTC.

In this sample, this clonotype turned up a few times. V usage is TRBV20-1 and J usage is TRBJ1-5, with a tentative D call TRBD1 (5 bases). V lost 6 bases and J 10 bases, leaving 16 bases between the germline ends. Per the germline V gene, CDR1 is DFQATT and CDR2 is SNEGSKA (reference sequence). CDR3 length: 12 residues. This CDR3 is CSATDGDLPQHF. CDR3 coding DNA: TGCAGTGCCACAGACGGGGACCTTCCCCAGCATTTT.

The sample holds a few counts of this clonotype. The chain is built from TRBV28 and TRBJ2-7; TRBD1 might be the D (5 bases). There are 13 residues in the CDR3. V lost 7 bases and J lost 5, with 15 bases in between. In germline, CDR1 is MDHEN, CDR2 SYDVKM. The CDR3 DNA sequence: TGTGCCAGCATGAGGCAGGGTTTACACGAGCAGTACTTC. Amino acid sequence: CASMRQGLHEQYF.

This clonotype was seen a handful of times. The CDR3 loop reads CASSYPPGHTYNEQFF. The CDR3 DNA sequence: TGCGCCAGCAGCTACCCCCCGGGACATACCTACAATGAGCAGTTCTTC. V gene TRBV5-1 combines with J gene TRBJ2-1; tentatively, D is TRBD1 (6 bases). This CDR3 is built from 16 residues. V dropped 3 bases and J dropped 2 bases, with 15 bases sitting between them. CDR1 SGHRS and CDR2 YFSETQ come from the germline V gene.